One and the same sample provided the 22 T cell receptor beta chains below, sequenced in a study of blood T cell repertoires in COVID-19. Sequencing used immunoSEQ multiplex PCR; TCRdb keeps in-frame clones, though not all of them. The sample includes around 260,000 clones, about 89% of them seen just once. The sequencing sample was made of peripheral blood. All receptors derive from a man aged 40-49 years who had recovered from COVID-19.

The chain combines TRBV2 with TRBJ2-5, with 14 nucleotides matching TRBD2. Germline values: CDR1 SNHLY, CDR2 FYNNEI. The CDR3 loop spans 16 amino acids. The V gene end was trimmed by 4 bases and the J gene end by 5 bases; junction bases not matched to a gene: 6. The CDR3 sequence is CASSVGTSGSRETQYF. CDR3 DNA: TGTGCCAGCAGTGTGGGGACTAGCGGGAGCCGGGAGACCCAGTACTTC.

V usage is TRBV7-9 and J usage is TRBJ2-7; 9 positions agree with TRBD2. The CDR3 is made up of 14 amino acids. Germline V CDR1 and CDR2: SEHNR, FQNEAQ (reference sequence). V gave up 5 bases and J gave up 5 bases; unmatched junction bases: 7. The CDR3 loop is CASSGGLARDEQYF. The CDR3 nucleotides are TGTGCCAGCAGCGGCGGACTAGCGCGCGACGAGCAGTACTTC.

The chain is built from TRBV2 and TRBJ2-3; 15 nucleotides match TRBD2. The germline CDR1 and CDR2 sequences are SNHLY and FYNNEI. The CDR3 totals 15 residues. V trimming: 5 bases; J trimming: 5 bases; junction bases outside the gene matches: 2. CDR3 sequence (DNA): TGTGCCAGCAGTCGGACTAGCGGGAGGGTAGATACGCAGTATTTT. Protein sequence: CASSRTSGRVDTQYF.

This clone occurred a few times. The J gene is TRBJ2-1, the V gene TRBV5-1; TRBD2 matches at 8 bases. The CDR3 is 15 amino acids. Germline V gene lookup returns CDR1 SGHRS and CDR2 YFSETQ. V was pared by 5 bases and J by 4 bases, with 8 bases of the junction left unmatched. The CDR3 protein is CASRMGTSGYNEQFF. The DNA of the CDR3 is TGCGCCAGCAGGATGGGCACTAGCGGTTACAATGAGCAGTTCTTC.

The chain carries TRBV12-5 and TRBJ1-1; unclear D gene. V shed 6 bases and J shed 5 bases, with 10 bases lying between them. Germline CDR1 and CDR2: LGHNT and FRNRAP. The CDR3 spans 12 residues. The CDR3 region has the DNA TGTGCTAGTGGACTTGATTGGACTGAAGCTTTCTTT. Amino acids: CASGLDWTEAFF.

This rearrangement joins TRBV15 to TRBJ2-3, with D tentatively TRBD2 (5 bases). V was clipped by 3 bases and J by 1 base, with 11 bases between them. The CDR3 runs to 15 residues. Germline V gene data show CDR1 as LNHNV and CDR2 as YYDKDF (reference sequence). The CDR3 region has the DNA TGTGCCACCAGCAGTGAGGGTACTGGCACAGATACGCAGTATTTT. Its protein product is CATSSEGTGTDTQYF.

This chain links TRBV7-9 with TRBJ2-7; 10 bases fit TRBD2. Germline CDR1 and CDR2: SEHNR and FQNEAQ (reference sequence). The CDR3 spans 16 residues. The J segment lost 2 bases and the V segment lost 4 bases, leaving 8 bases of the junction unmatched. The DNA of the CDR3 is TGTGCCAGCAGCTCGCCCCTAGCGGGAGTTACCTACGAGCAGTACTTC. It translates to CASSSPLAGVTYEQYF.

The gene calls are TRBV5-1 and TRBJ1-1; no clear D gene. This CDR3 is 14 amino acids long. With 4 bases removed from V and 7 bases from J, the gap between germline ends came to 17 bases. Germline assignment: CDR1 SGHRS and CDR2 YFSETQ. Here the CDR3 DNA reads TGCGCCAGCAGCCGGGTGGCAGTTCCCGGTGAAGCTTTCTTT. Amino acids: CASSRVAVPGEAFF.

This clone was seen once. The V call is TRBV4-3, the J call TRBJ2-3; 10 bases align to TRBD2. Germline V gene lookup returns CDR1 LGHNA and CDR2 YSLEER. Trimming cost V 1 base and J 9 bases; bases outside gene matches: 13. There are 17 residues in the CDR3. This CDR3 reads CASSQGSSGGASETQYF. CDR3 DNA: TGCGCCAGCAGCCAAGGTTCGAGCGGGGGGGCATCGGAGACGCAGTATTTT.

J is TRBJ2-1 and V is TRBV19, with D perhaps matching TRBD2 (5 bases). In germline, CDR1 is LNHDA, CDR2 SQIVND (reference sequence). V was shortened by 3 bases and J by 0 bases, with 18 bases between the two germline ends. There are 18 residues in the CDR3. The CDR3 nucleotides are TGTGCCAGTAGTATCCTCCCCTCGACCACTAGCTCCTACAATGAGCAGTTCTTC. Its translation is CASSILPSTTSSYNEQFF.

J is TRBJ2-1 and V is TRBV6-5; TRBD2 might be the D (6 bases). The germline gives CDR1 MNHEY, CDR2 SVGAGI. The CDR3 is 12 amino acids. The V and J ends lost 2 bases and 11 bases respectively, with 10 bases between them. The CDR3 protein is CASSYTGEKQFF. The CDR3 nucleotides read TGTGCCAGCAGTTACACGGGAGAGAAGCAGTTCTTC.

The chain combines TRBV7-6 with TRBJ1-4; a weak D match, TRBD1 (6 bases). Trimming cost V 1 base and J 2 bases, with 11 bases left between them. The CDR3 contains 16 residues. CDR1 and CDR2 from the germline V gene are SGHVS and FNYEAQ. The DNA of the CDR3 is TGTGCCAGCAGCTTAGACAGGGCCGTGACTAATGAAAAACTGTTTTTT. It encodes CASSLDRAVTNEKLFF.

The DNA of the CDR3 is TGCGCCAGCAGCCAAGATCAACGAGATCAGCCCCAGCATTTT. This codes for CASSQDQRDQPQHF. The chain employs TRBV4-1 and TRBJ1-5; D is ambiguous. The germline gives CDR1 MGHRA, CDR2 YSYEKL. V was shortened by 0 bases and J by 5 bases, with 8 bases between the two germline ends. This CDR3 comprises 14 residues.

The rearrangement joins TRBV27 to TRBJ1-6; 7 positions agree with TRBD1. This CDR3 region has 13 residues. Per germline, CDR1 MNHEY and CDR2 SMNVEV (reference sequence). The trim removed 7 bases at V and 9 bases at J, leaving 6 bases unmatched. CDR3: CASNRGGGSPLHF. CDR3 in DNA: TGTGCCAGCAACAGGGGAGGTGGTTCACCCCTCCACTTT.

The chain uses TRBV6-5 and TRBJ1-1, with TRBD1 matching 7 bases. Germline assignment: CDR1 MNHEY and CDR2 SVGAGI. CDR3 size: 15 residues. Trimming at V came to 6 bases and at J to 4 bases, leaving 11 bases not matched to a gene. CDR3 nucleotides: TGTGCCAGCAGCAGGAGACAGGGTTTAGGCACTGAAGCTTTCTTT. It is translated as CASSRRQGLGTEAFF.

This clone was detected a few times. This chain connects TRBV19 to TRBJ1-2; possibly TRBD1 for D (6 bases). Germline CDR1 reads LNHDA; CDR2 reads SQIVND (reference sequence). The CDR3 totals 14 residues. The V and J ends lost 5 bases and 3 bases respectively, with 13 bases between them. The CDR3 DNA reads TGTGCCAGTAGTCCTGACAGGATGGACTATGGCTACACCTTC. Translating it yields CASSPDRMDYGYTF.

This chain links TRBV10-3 with TRBJ1-1; D is perhaps TRBD1 (6 bases). The CDR3 length is 15 residues. The germline V gene has CDR1 ENHRY and CDR2 SYGVKD. V lost 6 bases to trimming and J lost 1 base, with 15 bases between them. CDR3 nucleotides: TGTGCCATCAGGGAACAGGGAGGGAGGAACACTGAAGCTTTCTTT. Protein product: CAIREQGGRNTEAFF.

This clone has only one observation. The chain carries TRBV5-1 and TRBJ2-7, with TRBD2 matching over 7 bases. Germline V gene data show CDR1 as SGHRS and CDR2 as YFSETQ. The CDR3 totals 13 residues. Germline trimming cut 0 bases from V and 3 bases from J; bases unmatched to any gene: 0. CDR3 sequence reads: CASSLASGYEQYF. The DNA of the CDR3 is TGCGCCAGCAGCTTGGCTAGCGGCTACGAGCAGTACTTC.

This clone was seen a few times. The chain couples TRBV6-2 or TRBV6-3 to TRBJ2-7; TRBD2 matches 14 bases. The CDR3 consists of 18 residues. Per the germline V gene, CDR1 is MNHEY and CDR2 is SVGEGT. V shed 6 bases, J shed 3 bases, and the junction held 13 bases outside the gene matches. Written as DNA, the CDR3 is TGTGCCAGCAGCAACTTACCGGGACTAGCGGGAGTGCTCTACGAGCAGTACTTC. It translates to CASSNLPGLAGVLYEQYF.

The rearrangement uses TRBV19 and TRBJ2-1; 9 nucleotides align to TRBD2. Germline lookup yields CDR1 LNHDA and CDR2 SQIVND (reference sequence). Losses at the gene ends were 11 bases for V and 6 bases for J; bases not matched to a gene: 17. This CDR3 spans 16 amino acids. CDR3 in DNA: TGTGCCTCCTTTATTTCGGGCGGGAGGGCCATCAATGAGCAGTTCTTC. Encoded protein: CASFISGGRAINEQFF. The full variable domain, in which reference TRBV19 and TRBJ2-1 provide the parts outside the CDR3, is DGGITQSPKYLFRKEGQNVTLSCEQNLNHDAMYWYRQDPGQGLRLIYYSQIVNDFQKGDIAEGYSVSREKKESFPLTVTSAQKNPTAFYLCASFISGGRAINEQFFGPGTRLTVL.

J is TRBJ2-3 and V is TRBV5-1; the D gene is possibly TRBD2 (6 bases). The CDR3 totals 18 residues. CDR1 and CDR2 (germline): SGHRS, YFSETQ. V was shortened by 4 bases and J by 0 bases, with 21 bases between the two germline ends. In nucleotides, the CDR3 is TGCGCCAGCAGCCTGTGGGCGGGGCGGACAACTAGCACAGATACGCAGTATTTT. Protein product: CASSLWAGRTTSTDTQYF.

The chain employs TRBV6-6 and TRBJ2-3, with 8 bases matching TRBD1. CDR1 is MNHNY, CDR2 SVGAGI, per germline (reference sequence). Trimming took 2 bases from V and 8 from J; bases not matched to a gene: 6. The CDR3 sequence is 14 residues long. The CDR3: CASSYPDRGSTQYF. CDR3 DNA: TGTGCCAGCAGTTACCCTGACAGGGGTTCTACGCAGTATTTT.